A single sample is the source of the 31 T cell receptor beta chains below, sequenced in a study of blood T cells in healthy people across ages. Combining a sample-barcoded 5' primer with a J-beta primer mix, a second PCR ran for about 6 to 11 cycles. MiXCR, run by TCRdb on the 5' RACE reads, gives a single entry per CDR3 protein. The data contain 1.5 million to 1.9 million distinct CDR3 sequences, less than 45% of them singletons. Sample: blood. Receptors originate from a woman aged 18-35 years in good health.

This clonotype was observed a few times. The V call is TRBV12-3 or TRBV12-4, the J call TRBJ2-1; maybe TRBD1 (6 bases). The CDR3 covers 14 residues. V lost 3 bases and J 9 bases, leaving 15 bases between the germline ends. The CDR3 spells CASSFRSGVVEQFF. The CDR3 DNA follows: TGTGCCAGCAGTTTTCGTTCAGGGGTAGTTGAGCAGTTCTTC.

This clonotype was detected only a few times. V gene TRBV5-1 combines with J gene TRBJ2-5, with D unresolved. The CDR3 totals 15 residues. CDR1 is SGHRS, CDR2 YFSETQ, per germline. Between the trimmed V and J ends, which lost 4 bases and 2 bases, there was a span of 15 bases. The CDR3 DNA sequence: TGCGCCAGCAGCCCGTTGCCCAACACACAAGAGACCCAGTACTTC. Amino acid sequence: CASSPLPNTQETQYF.

This chain links TRBV6-2 or TRBV6-3 with TRBJ1-2, with a tentative D call TRBD1 (5 bases). The V gene lost 0 bases and the J gene lost 7 bases, with 12 bases spanning the gap. CDR1 is MNHEY, CDR2 SVGEGT, per germline. The CDR3 is 14 residues long. The CDR3 sequence is CASSYSGEVFGYTF. In nucleotides, the CDR3 is TGTGCCAGCAGTTACTCAGGGGAGGTCTTTGGCTACACCTTC.

This clonotype occurred a few times. V gene TRBV27 combines with J gene TRBJ1-4; no firm D call. The germline CDR1 and CDR2 sequences are MNHEY and SMNVEV (reference sequence). V was trimmed by 1 base and J by 6 bases, leaving 9 bases between them. The CDR3 sequence is 14 residues long. The CDR3: CASSLYRADEKLFF. CDR3 in DNA: TGTGCCAGCAGTTTATACCGGGCCGATGAAAAACTGTTTTTT.

This clonotype was detected many times. The rearrangement joins TRBV7-9 to TRBJ2-3, with D possibly TRBD2 on 5 matching bases. Trimming shortened V by 4 bases and J by 4 bases, and 21 bases separated the two germline ends. Germline CDR1 SEHNR, CDR2 FQNEAQ (reference sequence). The CDR3 is 17 residues long. The DNA of the CDR3 is TGTGCCAGCAGCTCCCTGGACGGAGGCGTTGATGCAGATACGCAGTATTTT. Amino acid sequence: CASSSLDGGVDADTQYF.

The chain couples TRBV4-3 to TRBJ2-4; D perhaps matches TRBD1 (6 bases). The J call may be in error: the DNA end matches TRBJ2-7 better. Germline V gene data show CDR1 as LGHNA and CDR2 as YSLEER. The CDR3 loop spans 15 amino acids. Here the CDR3 DNA reads TGCGCCAGCAGCCCGGGACATTCCCCGACCTACGAGCAGTACTTC. Its protein product is CASSPGHSPTYEQYF.

The CDR3 loop is CASSLGRGDKLFF. In DNA form, the CDR3 reads TGTGCCAGCAGCTTAGGAAGGGGGGATAAACTGTTTTTT. The chain recombines TRBV11-2 with TRBJ1-4; perhaps TRBD1 as D (6 bases). CDR1 and CDR2 from the germline V gene are SGHAT and FQNNGV. Deletions cut 1 base from V and 11 bases from J, with 11 bases between. There are 13 residues in the CDR3.

A word on this clonotype: Germline is not matched at one junction end, which may reflect a read error. The chain employs TRBV20-1 and TRBJ2-3; D is undetermined. This CDR3 spans 14 amino acids. CDR1 and CDR2 from the germline V gene are DFQATT and SNEGSKA (reference sequence). CDR3 nucleotides: TGCAGTGCTAGGAGCCAGCCGAGCACAGATACGCAGTGTTTT. It encodes CSARSQPSTDTQCF.

This clonotype came up a few times. One junction end does not reproduce the germline sequence, and a read error may be involved. The chain carries TRBV5-1 and TRBJ2-7; 7 bases fit TRBD1. The J call may be faulty, since TRBJ2-4 better matches the DNA end. The CDR3 loop spans 15 amino acids. CDR1 is SGHRS, CDR2 YFSETQ, per germline. The CDR3 DNA is TGCGCGAGCAGCCCGGCGACAGGGCGGATGGGCATTCAGTACTTC. Its protein product is CASSPATGRMGIQYF.

This clonotype has only one observation. V usage is TRBV7-9 and J usage is TRBJ2-5, with D possibly called TRBD1 or TRBD2 (6 bases each). Germline V CDR1 and CDR2: SEHNR, FQNEAQ (reference sequence). CDR3 size: 14 residues. Trimming took 5 bases from V and 13 from J, leaving 23 bases between them. The CDR3 spells CASSPGAGSYERYF. The CDR3 DNA follows: TGTGCCAGCAGCCCGGGGGCTGGCTCCTACGAGCGGTACTTC. Full variable domain (outside the CDR3, taken from reference TRBV7-9 and TRBJ2-5): DTGVSQNPRHKITKRGQNVTFRCDPISEHNRLYWYRQTLGQGPEFLTYFQNEAQLEKSRLLSDRFSAERPKGSFSTLEIQRTEQGDSAMYLCASSPGAGSYERYFGPGTRLLVL.

A few counts support this clonotype. The chain links TRBV4-3 to TRBJ2-1; no reliable D call. The CDR3 runs 16 residues. The germline CDR1 and CDR2 sequences are LGHNA and YSLEER. The germline V and J ends were trimmed by 0 bases and 5 bases, with 14 bases remaining between them. The chain's CDR3 is CASSQEWALLHNEQFF. The CDR3, as DNA: TGCGCCAGCAGCCAAGAGTGGGCTCTGTTGCACAATGAGCAGTTCTTC.

This chain joins TRBV6-6 and TRBJ2-3, with TRBD1 matching over 8 bases. This CDR3 comprises 17 residues. Per the germline V gene, CDR1 is MNHNY and CDR2 is SVGAGI (reference sequence). J was trimmed by 14 bases and V by 6 bases; bases with no gene match: 25. The CDR3, as DNA: TGTGCCAGCAGGGTTGAGGCGACGGGACAGGCGCAGAGATACGCGTATTTT. It encodes CASRVEATGQAQRYAYF.

This clonotype was recorded a few times. This sequence joins TRBV20-1 and TRBJ1-1; D remains ambiguous. In germline, CDR1 is DFQATT, CDR2 SNEGSKA (reference sequence). This CDR3 comprises 15 residues. V was pared by 5 bases and J by 4 bases, with 20 bases between. CDR3 sequence (DNA): TGCAGTGCTCCGAATAAGCTGGGGAGCGGCACTGAAGCTTTCTTT. It is translated as CSAPNKLGSGTEAFF.

This clonotype showed up just a few times. The rearrangement links TRBV12-3 or TRBV12-4 to TRBJ2-5; TRBD1 might be the D (7 bases). Trimming left V 4 bases short and J 9 bases short, with 21 bases between. This CDR3 comprises 15 residues. CDR3 loop: CASSSRDSLTGAQYF. In DNA form, the CDR3 reads TGTGCCAGCAGTTCCCGGGACTCCCTCACAGGGGCCCAGTACTTC.

This clonotype was recorded a few times. CDR3 coding DNA: TGCGCCAGCAGCCTGGGACAGGGCCCCACTGAAGCTTTCTTT. Its protein product is CASSLGQGPTEAFF. The chain recombines TRBV5-1 with TRBJ1-1; 9 bases are shared with TRBD1. The ends lost 4 bases at V and 4 bases at J; junction bases unmatched: 5. CDR3 length equals 14 residues. Germline loops: CDR1 SGHRS, CDR2 YFSETQ.

This clonotype came up a few times. The genes are TRBV20-1 and TRBJ2-3; 15 nucleotides align to TRBD2. The CDR3 is made up of 17 amino acids. V lost 3 bases, J lost 4 bases, and 8 bases stayed unmatched. Looked up from germline, CDR1 is DFQATT and CDR2 is SNEGSKA (reference sequence). In nucleotides, the CDR3 is TGCAGTGCTAGCCCTATGGGACTAGCGGGAGGAGCAGATACGCAGTATTTT. Protein product: CSASPMGLAGGADTQYF.

In this sample, this clonotype turned up once. The gene calls are TRBV30 and TRBJ2-6, with D unresolved. CDR1 GTSNPN and CDR2 SVGIG come from the germline V gene (reference sequence). The CDR3 sequence is 13 residues long. The CDR3 is CTSDHSGANVLTF. The CDR3 DNA sequence: TGTACCAGCGACCACTCTGGGGCCAACGTCCTGACTTTC.

CDR3 in amino acids: CASSERTTTKNIQYF. CDR3 DNA sequence: TGTGCCAGCAGTGAAAGGACAACCACCAAAAACATTCAGTACTTC. V is TRBV2 and J is TRBJ2-4, with a tentative D call TRBD1 (5 bases). There are 15 residues in the CDR3. The V gene's germline CDR1 is SNHLY and CDR2 FYNNEI. The ends were cut back, 2 bases at V and 2 bases at J, with 10 bases in the middle.

This clonotype was seen only a few times. The chain has TRBV27 and TRBJ1-1, with unresolved D. With 0 bases removed from V and 6 bases from J, the gap between germline ends came to 11 bases. The germline V gene encodes CDR1 MNHEY and CDR2 SMNVEV (reference sequence). This CDR3 region has 14 residues. The CDR3: CASSLSSANPEAFF. CDR3 bases: TGTGCCAGCAGTTTATCCTCAGCTAACCCTGAAGCTTTCTTT.

This clonotype showed up just a few times. The gene calls are TRBV20-1 and TRBJ1-5; D call uncertain. Trimming took off 2 bases at V and 7 bases at J, with 9 bases between the two ends. Per the germline V gene, CDR1 is DFQATT and CDR2 is SNEGSKA (reference sequence). CDR3 length equals 12 residues. DNA of the CDR3: TGCAGTGCTAGACCTCCTGGCCAGCCCCAGCATTTT. Its protein product is CSARPPGQPQHF.

This clonotype has a handful of counts. The J gene is TRBJ1-1, the V gene TRBV25-1, with 9 bases that match TRBD1. The CDR3 runs 13 residues. V trimming: 3 bases; J trimming: 10 bases; junction bases outside the gene matches: 6. Looked up from germline, CDR1 is MGHDK and CDR2 is SYGVNS. In nucleotides, the CDR3 is TGTGCCAGCAGTGATCCCAGGACAGGGGTAGCTTTCTTT. Its protein product is CASSDPRTGVAFF. Full variable domain (missing parts from reference TRBV25-1 and TRBJ1-1): EADIYQTPRYLVIGTGKKITLECSQTMGHDKMYWYQQDPGMELHLIHYSYGVNSTEKGDLSSESTVSRIRTEHFPLTLESARPSHTSQYLCASSDPRTGVAFFGQGTRLTVV.

V and J are TRBV20-1 and TRBJ1-5; D remains ambiguous. Per germline, CDR1 DFQATT and CDR2 SNEGSKA (reference sequence). The CDR3 sequence is 12 residues long. The ends were cut back, 5 bases at V and 5 bases at J, with 10 bases in the middle. DNA for the CDR3: TGCAGTGCTCAAGGACCCTATCAGCCCCAGCATTTT. Its protein is CSAQGPYQPQHF.

This clonotype was picked up many times. The CDR3 region is CAISNPGQGTYEQYF. CDR3 sequence (DNA): TGTGCCATCAGTAACCCGGGACAGGGGACCTACGAGCAGTACTTC. This chain links TRBV10-3 with TRBJ2-7; 10 nucleotides agree with TRBD1. Germline CDR1 ENHRY, CDR2 SYGVKD. Trimming cost V 5 bases and J 2 bases; bases outside gene matches: 6. This CDR3 spans 15 amino acids.

This clonotype occurred many times. V gene TRBV12-3 or TRBV12-4 combines with J gene TRBJ2-3; no clear D. CDR3 length equals 13 residues. Trimming took off 6 bases at V and 3 bases at J, with 10 bases between the two ends. CDR3 region: CASRLTGTDTQYF. DNA for the CDR3: TGTGCCAGCAGATTGACTGGAACAGATACGCAGTATTTT.

The gene calls are TRBV20-1 and TRBJ1-1, with a weak D call TRBD1 (5 bases). The germline CDR1 and CDR2 sequences are DFQATT and SNEGSKA (reference sequence). The CDR3 length is 14 residues. CDR3 nucleotides: TGCAGCGCAACAGGAAGGACAACGAACACTGAAGCTTTCTTT. Protein product: CSATGRTTNTEAFF.

The rearrangement joins TRBV5-1 to TRBJ2-4; tentative D call: TRBD1 (5 bases). Germline CDR1 is SGHRS and CDR2 is YFSETQ. The CDR3 has 17 amino acids. V gave up 0 bases and J gave up 0 bases, with 13 bases separating them. The CDR3 bases are TGCGCCAGCAGCTTGGACCACTTAGGGGTAGCCAAAAACATTCAGTACTTC. The encoded protein is CASSLDHLGVAKNIQYF.

In its sample, this clonotype was seen a few times. The V gene is TRBV6-1, the J gene TRBJ2-1; unclear D gene. Germline lookup yields CDR1 MNHNS and CDR2 SASEGT. Trimming stripped 8 bases from V and 4 bases from J, with 12 bases between. The CDR3 sequence is 13 residues long. The CDR3 DNA reads as TGTGCCAGCTACTACGGGCTTTACAATGAGCAGTTCTTC. Protein product: CASYYGLYNEQFF.

The chain uses TRBV4-3 and TRBJ1-3, with 8 bases that match TRBD1. Looked up from germline, CDR1 is LGHNA and CDR2 is YSLEER. Germline trimming cut 2 bases from V and 2 bases from J; bases unmatched to any gene: 2. The CDR3 sequence is 15 residues long. CDR3 region: CASSQLQGAGNTIYF. The CDR3 nucleotides are TGCGCCAGCAGCCAACTACAGGGGGCTGGAAACACCATATATTTT.

The J gene is TRBJ2-2, the V gene TRBV12-5; D is possibly TRBD1 (5 bases). The V gene's germline CDR1 is LGHNT and CDR2 FRNRAP. The ends were cut back, 5 bases at V and 0 bases at J, with 13 bases in the middle. The CDR3 covers 16 residues. The CDR3 region has the DNA TGTGCTAGTGGTCCGAAGACAGACACGAACACCGGGGAGCTGTTTTTT. Translation: CASGPKTDTNTGELFF.

This clonotype was counted between two and nine times. The V gene is TRBV6-1, the J gene TRBJ2-3; D is unclear. This CDR3 spans 17 amino acids. Germline CDR1 and CDR2: MNHNS and SASEGT. The germline V and J ends were trimmed by 5 bases and 6 bases, with 24 bases remaining between them. CDR3 coding DNA: TGTGCCAGCAGTCCTACTTCTAGGGCCGTCGATGGGGATACGCAGTATTTT. This sequence encodes CASSPTSRAVDGDTQYF.

This chain links TRBV11-2 with TRBJ2-1; no clear D gene. This CDR3 has 12 residues. The germline CDR1 and CDR2 sequences are SGHAT and FQNNGV. The ends were cut back, 3 bases at V and 6 bases at J, with 6 bases in the middle. Here the CDR3 reads CASSFLCNEQFF. CDR3 coding DNA: TGTGCCAGCAGCTTTCTCTGCAATGAGCAGTTCTTC.